The present T cell receptor beta chain was sequenced within a study of blood T cell repertoires in COVID-19. V dropped 4 bases and J dropped 3; count of bases not matched to a gene: 3. The V gene's germline CDR1 is MNHEY and CDR2 SMNVEV (reference sequence). There are 14 residues in the CDR3. Repertoires were generated with immunoSEQ multiplex PCR, while TCRdb's copy carries only in-frame clones and drops some. The table has approximately 30,000 clones, approximately 91% seen once. This chain joins TRBV27 and TRBJ2-7; 10 positions match TRBD1. Source material: peripheral blood. The TCR was taken from a woman of 80 years or more with active or convalescent COVID-19. DNA for the CDR3: TGTGCCAGCAGTTCCCGGACAGGGGGCTACGAGCAGTACTTC. Translation: CASSSRTGGYEQYF.